The 32 T cell receptor beta chains below all came from one sample that was sequenced in a study of cytomegalovirus exposure and HLA in healthy donors. PCR primers comprised 60 Vbeta and 13 Jbeta primers. Assay used: immunoSEQ multiplex PCR; TCRdb lists only in-frame clones, some missing. Among fewer than 150,000 clones listed, under 85% were seen once. The sample comprised PBMCs. The receptors originated from a human donor in good health.

V gene TRBV30 combines with J gene TRBJ2-7; weak D call: TRBD2 (6 bases). Trimming cost V 0 bases and J 3 bases, with 15 bases left between them. Germline assignment: CDR1 GTSNPN and CDR2 SVGIG (reference sequence). CDR3 size: 15 residues. The CDR3 is CAWSVKAAGGYEQYF. The DNA for the CDR3 is TGTGCCTGGAGTGTAAAGGCCGCCGGGGGCTACGAGCAGTACTTC.

CDR3 sequence (DNA): TGTGCCAGCAGCGCGGCAGACAGGGTGAATGATGGCTACACCTTC. Amino acids: CASSAADRVNDGYTF. V is TRBV9 and J is TRBJ1-2, with TRBD1 matching 7 bases. The germline gives CDR1 SGDLS, CDR2 YYNGEE. The CDR3 is 15 amino acids. The trim removed 3 bases at V and 6 bases at J, leaving 11 bases unmatched.

The chain joins TRBV4-1 to TRBJ2-3, with TRBD2 as a possible D gene (5 bases). CDR1 and CDR2 (germline): MGHRA, YSYEKL. The CDR3 consists of 16 residues. Between the trimmed V and J ends, which lost 1 base and 3 bases, there was a span of 14 bases. The CDR3 loop reads CASSQGGRPGTDTQYF. CDR3 coding DNA: TGCGCCAGCAGCCAAGGTGGCCGCCCGGGGACAGATACGCAGTATTTT.

This clone was observed once. The genes are TRBV5-5 and TRBJ2-3, with 7 positions matching TRBD1. This CDR3 spans 15 amino acids. Germline V gene data show CDR1 as SGHKS and CDR2 as YYEKEE (reference sequence). The V segment lost 5 bases and the J segment 3 bases; nucleotides outside the gene matches: 9. The CDR3 reads CASSWGQPVTDTQYF. CDR3 coding DNA: TGTGCCAGCAGTTGGGGACAGCCTGTTACAGATACGCAGTATTTT.

CDR3 loop: CASSFSGGRSYNEQFF. The DNA for the CDR3 is TGTGCCAGCAGCTTCTCTGGCGGGAGAAGCTACAATGAGCAGTTCTTC. This chain links TRBV13 with TRBJ2-1; 7 bases are a match to TRBD2. The CDR3 extends over 16 amino acids. V dropped 3 bases and J dropped 3; count of bases not matched to a gene: 8. Germline CDR1 reads PRHDT; CDR2 reads FYEKMQ (reference sequence).

The CDR3: CASQLGREGNNEQFF. CDR3 nucleotides: TGCGCCAGCCAATTGGGACGGGAGGGAAACAATGAGCAGTTCTTC. The V call is TRBV10-2, the J call TRBJ2-1; TRBD2 matches 8 bases. Germline values: CDR1 WSHSY, CDR2 SAAADI. The CDR3 loop spans 15 amino acids. Trimming at V came to 8 bases and at J to 5 bases, leaving 11 bases not matched to a gene.

The genes are TRBV27 and TRBJ2-1, with D possibly matching TRBD2 (6 bases). V lost 3 bases, J lost 3 bases, and 9 bases lay in between. Germline values: CDR1 MNHEY, CDR2 SMNVEV (reference sequence). This CDR3 has 14 residues. The CDR3 here is CASSFGGLYNEQFF. The CDR3 nucleotides are TGTGCCAGCAGTTTCGGGGGTCTCTACAATGAGCAGTTCTTC.

The chain has TRBV5-1 and TRBJ1-1, with TRBD1 as a possible D gene (5 bases). Germline V lookup: CDR1 SGHRS, CDR2 YFSETQ. The CDR3 loop spans 14 amino acids. V lost 0 bases, J lost 0 bases, and 6 bases lay in between. The CDR3 here is CASSLEGLNTEAFF. CDR3 nucleotides: TGCGCCAGCAGCTTGGAGGGGCTGAACACTGAAGCTTTCTTT.

This clone was picked up a small number of times. The rearrangement links TRBV11-2 to TRBJ1-5; D gene unclear. This CDR3 comprises 13 residues. The V end was cut by 5 bases, the J end by 4 bases, with 9 bases between. Germline V gene sequence: CDR1 SGHAT, CDR2 FQNNGV. CDR3 amino acids: CASSPNSNQPQHF. The CDR3 DNA reads as TGTGCCAGCAGCCCTAACTCTAATCAGCCCCAGCATTTT.

This clone has just a few counts. CDR3 bases: TGTGCCAGCAGTGGCCCGACTAGCGGGAGGGCCTCAAGGGACAATGAGCAGTTCTTC. It is translated as CASSGPTSGRASRDNEQFF. The V gene is TRBV2, the J gene TRBJ2-1, with 14 nucleotides matching TRBD2. The ends lost 4 bases at V and 5 bases at J; junction bases unmatched: 13. The germline CDR1 and CDR2 sequences are SNHLY and FYNNEI. The CDR3 loop spans 19 amino acids.

This clone is a singleton in its sample. The chain links TRBV29-1 to TRBJ2-3, with 11 bases fitting TRBD2. The CDR3 loop spans 15 amino acids. After removal of 6 bases from V and 5 bases from J, the junction contained 10 bases not matched to a gene. CDR1 is SQVTM and CDR2 is ANQGSEA in the germline V gene. The CDR3 region is CSVTLTSGKGDTQYF. The CDR3 DNA reads as TGCAGCGTCACTCTGACTAGCGGGAAGGGAGATACGCAGTATTTT.

The J gene is TRBJ1-4, the V gene TRBV19; D gene ambiguous. CDR1 and CDR2 from the germline V gene are LNHDA and SQIVND (reference sequence). The V end lost 1 base, the J end lost 0 bases, and 6 bases lay between the germline ends. The CDR3 sequence is 15 residues long. The CDR3 sequence is CASSIGRSTNEKLFF. The CDR3 DNA reads as TGTGCCAGTAGTATAGGGAGGTCAACTAATGAAAAACTGTTTTTT.

The CDR3 spells CSARPQGAEQYF. DNA of the CDR3: TGCAGCGCCCGACCACAGGGAGCCGAGCAGTACTTC. The rearrangement joins TRBV29-1 to TRBJ2-7; D perhaps matches TRBD1 (6 bases). The CDR3 contains 12 residues. Trimming cost V 7 bases and J 6 bases, with 16 bases left between them. Germline assignment: CDR1 SQVTM and CDR2 ANQGSEA.

The genes are TRBV21-1 and TRBJ2-1; the D call TRBD2 from the table was never checked on the DNA. TRBV21-1 is reported as a pseudogene. CDR3 length: 16 amino acids. CDR3 sequence: CASNPPGGVLYNEQFF. The CDR3 DNA sequence: TGTGCCAGCAACCCTCCGGGGGGCGTTTTGTACAATGAGCAGTTCTTC.

The chain recombines TRBV6-6 with TRBJ2-1; 10 nucleotides align to TRBD2. The CDR3 covers 16 residues. J lost 6 bases, V lost 5 bases, and 10 bases had no gene match. Looked up from germline, CDR1 is MNHNY and CDR2 is SVGAGI (reference sequence). CDR3 sequence: CASSLASGSAGNEQFF. Written as DNA, the CDR3 is TGTGCCAGCAGTCTCGCTAGCGGGAGCGCGGGCAATGAGCAGTTCTTC.

In regard to this clone: At the DNA level, this CDR3 is encoded by other sequences in the same sample as well. The CDR3 here is CASSPPGTGSYEQYF. The CDR3 DNA reads as TGTGCCAGCTCGCCCCCCGGCACAGGGAGCTACGAGCAGTACTTC. This sequence joins TRBV18 and TRBJ2-7, with a weak D call TRBD1 (6 bases). The CDR3 contains 15 residues. The V and J ends lost 6 bases and 3 bases respectively, with 18 bases between them. Germline V gene lookup returns CDR1 KGHSH and CDR2 LQKENI.

The J gene is TRBJ2-5, the V gene TRBV29-1; tentatively, D is TRBD1 (5 bases). Germline V gene lookup returns CDR1 SQVTM and CDR2 ANQGSEA. V was shortened by 1 base and J by 4 bases, with 7 bases between the two germline ends. This CDR3 contains 12 residues. The CDR3 region has the DNA TGCAGCGTTGAAGTCAGGGTAGAGACCCAGTACTTC. It is translated as CSVEVRVETQYF.

The rearrangement joins TRBV10-1 to TRBJ2-1, with TRBD2 matching 8 bases. Unmatched junction bases numbered 0, after V lost 1 base and J lost 4 bases. The germline gives CDR1 WNHNN, CDR2 SYGVQD (reference sequence). CDR3 length: 14 amino acids. CDR3 coding DNA: TGCGCCAGCAGTGAGTTAGCGGGGTACAATGAGCAGTTCTTC. This sequence encodes CASSELAGYNEQFF.

The chain links TRBV19 to TRBJ2-3; 12 bases align to TRBD2. Germline lookup yields CDR1 LNHDA and CDR2 SQIVND (reference sequence). The CDR3 is made up of 21 amino acids. The trim removed 3 bases at V and 5 bases at J, leaving 21 bases unmatched. CDR3 sequence reads: CASSMPNFGASGRAAKDTQYF. The DNA for the CDR3 is TGTGCCAGTAGTATGCCTAACTTCGGGGCTAGCGGGAGGGCGGCTAAAGATACGCAGTATTTT.

This clone was found once. This chain uses TRBV11-2 with TRBJ1-2, with a possible D match to TRBD1 (5 bases). Germline V gene lookup returns CDR1 SGHAT and CDR2 FQNNGV. This CDR3 contains 11 residues. Trimming stripped 0 bases from V and 13 bases from J, with 9 bases between. CDR3 in amino acids: CASSLEGLVTF. The CDR3 DNA is TGTGCCAGCAGCTTAGAGGGGCTGGTCACCTTC.

The chain links TRBV6-5 to TRBJ2-1; 10 positions match TRBD2. Germline V gene sequence: CDR1 MNHEY, CDR2 SVGAGI. V was clipped by 5 bases and J by 7 bases; unmatched bases: 8. The CDR3 is 15 residues long. The CDR3 DNA is TGTGCCAGCAGTCAGCTAGCGGGAGTTGCTAATGAGCAGTTCTTC. Amino acids: CASSQLAGVANEQFF.

The chain joins TRBV7-2 to TRBJ1-1, with 9 bases aligning to TRBD1. Germline V gene data show CDR1 as SGHTA and CDR2 as FQGNSA. Trimming took 4 bases from V and 5 from J; bases not matched to a gene: 5. The CDR3 extends over 14 amino acids. The CDR3 DNA follows: TGTGCCAGCAGCTGGAGAGGGACAGGGACTGAAGCTTTCTTT. It specifies CASSWRGTGTEAFF.

The sample holds a few counts of this clone. The chain joins TRBV7-9 to TRBJ1-6, with no clear D. CDR1 and CDR2 from the germline V gene are SEHNR and FQNEAQ (reference sequence). Trimming pared 4 bases from V and 9 bases from J, leaving 10 bases between. The CDR3 spans 13 residues. CDR3 sequence reads: CASSSEGISPLHF. Written as DNA, the CDR3 is TGTGCCAGCAGCTCGGAGGGTATTTCACCCCTCCACTTT.

This sequence joins TRBV9 and TRBJ1-3, with 7 positions matching TRBD1. The V gene end was trimmed by 4 bases and the J gene end by 5 bases; junction bases not matched to a gene: 12. CDR1 is SGDLS, CDR2 YYNGEE, per germline. The CDR3 spans 16 residues. The CDR3 DNA reads as TGTGCCAGCAGCATCGCCGGGACAGAGACTCGAAACACCATATATTTT. This translates into CASSIAGTETRNTIYF.

Comment on this clone: At one boundary the junction diverges from the germline segment, which might be a read error. J is TRBJ2-2 and V is TRBV7-6, with 13 positions matching TRBD2. Per germline, CDR1 SGHVS and CDR2 FNYEAQ. The CDR3 contains 17 residues. The CDR3 here is CASSLGLAGQNPGELFF. The CDR3 nucleotides are TGTGCCAGCAGCTTGGGACTAGCGGGACAGAACCCCGGGGAGCTGTTTTTT.

The rearrangement joins TRBV28 to TRBJ2-4; 12 bases map to TRBD1. Looked up from germline, CDR1 is MDHEN and CDR2 is SYDVKM. The CDR3 is 15 amino acids. The ends lost 3 bases at V and 7 bases at J; junction bases unmatched: 4. The CDR3 DNA is TGTGCCAGCAGTTTGCGGGGACAGGGGGCGAACATTCAGTACTTC. It translates to CASSLRGQGANIQYF.

This clone has a single count. V gene TRBV11-2 combines with J gene TRBJ2-5; 8 bases are shared with TRBD2. Near its end, the DNA agrees better with TRBJ2-7, so the J call may be wrong. Germline CDR1 reads SGHAT; CDR2 reads FQNNGV. The CDR3 is made up of 14 amino acids. Here the CDR3 reads CASNPREVWYEQYF. Here the CDR3 DNA reads TGTGCCAGCAACCCGCGGGAGGTCTGGTACGAGCAGTACTTC.

The CDR3 loop is CASSYSATSGDTQYF. The CDR3, as DNA: TGTGCCAGCAGTTACTCGGCAACTAGCGGAGATACGCAGTATTTT. The chain joins TRBV6-6 to TRBJ2-3, with 8 bases lining up with TRBD2. The CDR3 covers 15 residues. The V gene end was trimmed by 0 bases and the J gene end by 5 bases; junction bases not matched to a gene: 4. Per the germline V gene, CDR1 is MNHNY and CDR2 is SVGAGI (reference sequence).

V gene TRBV5-1 combines with J gene TRBJ1-1; possible D gene TRBD1, 5 bases. The CDR3 has 14 residues. V was trimmed by 2 bases and J by 2 bases, leaving 10 bases between them. In germline, CDR1 is SGHRS, CDR2 YFSETQ. The CDR3 DNA sequence: TGCGCCAGCAGCTTTACAAGGGGTAACACTGAAGCTTTCTTT. It is translated as CASSFTRGNTEAFF. The full variable domain, in which reference TRBV5-1 and TRBJ1-1 provide the parts outside the CDR3, is KAGVTQTPRYLIKTRGQQVTLSCSPISGHRSVSWYQQTPGQGLQFLFEYFSETQRNKGNFPGRFSGRQFSNSRSEMNVSTLELGDSALYLCASSFTRGNTEAFFGQGTRLTVV.

This clone was seen more than once but under ten times. J is TRBJ2-7 and V is TRBV29-1, with 9 bases aligning to TRBD2. Germline V gene data show CDR1 as SQVTM and CDR2 as ANQGSEA. The CDR3 has 14 amino acids. With 5 bases clipped from V and 2 bases from J, the junction kept 7 bases outside the gene matches. CDR3 region: CSVSTSGPPYEQYF. DNA for the CDR3: TGCAGCGTTTCGACTAGCGGACCTCCCTACGAGCAGTACTTC.

The V and J genes are TRBV6-1 and TRBJ1-2; D possibly corresponds to TRBD1 (6 bases). This CDR3 spans 14 amino acids. Trimming removed 7 bases from V and 3 bases from J, with 15 bases in between. Germline V gene sequence: CDR1 MNHNS, CDR2 SASEGT. This chain's CDR3 is CASTPTGTYYGYTF. For the CDR3, the DNA is TGTGCCAGCACCCCGACAGGCACGTACTATGGCTACACCTTC.

This rearrangement joins TRBV10-3 to TRBJ2-7; 9 nucleotides match TRBD1. J was trimmed by 1 base and V by 0 bases; bases with no gene match: 4. Per the germline V gene, CDR1 is ENHRY and CDR2 is SYGVKD. The CDR3 length is 16 residues. The CDR3 reads CAISESRGQGSYEQYF. As DNA, the CDR3 is TGTGCCATCAGTGAGTCTCGGGGACAGGGTTCCTACGAGCAGTACTTC.